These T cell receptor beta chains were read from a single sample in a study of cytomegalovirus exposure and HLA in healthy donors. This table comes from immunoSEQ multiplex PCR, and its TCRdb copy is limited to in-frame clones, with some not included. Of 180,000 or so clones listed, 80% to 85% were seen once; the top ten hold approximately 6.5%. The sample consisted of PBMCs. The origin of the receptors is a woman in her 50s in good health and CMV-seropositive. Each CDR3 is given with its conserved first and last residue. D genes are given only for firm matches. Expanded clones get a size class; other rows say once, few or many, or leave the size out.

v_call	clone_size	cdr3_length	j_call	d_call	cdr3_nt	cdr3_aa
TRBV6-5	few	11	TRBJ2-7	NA	TGTGCCAGCAGCTGGGGTGGAGGGCAGTACTTC	CASSWGGGQYF
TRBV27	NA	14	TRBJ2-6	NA	TGTGCCAGCAGGGGCGTGGGTGGGGCCAACGGCCTGACTTTC	CASRGVGGANGLTF
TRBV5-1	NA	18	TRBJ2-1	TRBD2	TGCGCCAGCAGCTTAGCCAACGTGGGGAGGGCAGTCCGGAATGAGCAGTTCTTC	CASSLANVGRAVRNEQFF
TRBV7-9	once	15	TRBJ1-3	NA	TGTGCCAGCAGCTCCCGTGGACATGCTGGAAACACCATATATTTT	CASSSRGHAGNTIYF
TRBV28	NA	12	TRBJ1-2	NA	TGTGCCAGCAAGAGGAGTGATGATGGCTACACCTTC	CASKRSDDGYTF
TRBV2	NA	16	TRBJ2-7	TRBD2	TGTGCCAGCAGTGAAGCACAATGGATTGTAGCGGGATGGTTGGACTTC	CASSEAQWIVAGWLDF
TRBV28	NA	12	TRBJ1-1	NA	TGTGCCAGCAGTGCCCAGGCCTCCAAAGCTTTCTTT	CASSAQASKAFF
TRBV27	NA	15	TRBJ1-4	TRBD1	TGTGCCAGCAGTTTTGGTGGGACAGATAATGAAAAACTGTTTTTT	CASSFGGTDNEKLFF
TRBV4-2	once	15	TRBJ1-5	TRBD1	TGTGCCAGCAGCCACGAACAGGGGACCCATCAGCCCCAGCATTTT	CASSHEQGTHQPQHF
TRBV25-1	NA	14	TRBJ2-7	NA	TGTGCCAGCAGTGGGCCGGGGTGGGTAGGGGAGCAGTACTTC	CASSGPGWVGEQYF
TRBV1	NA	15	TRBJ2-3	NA	TGCACCAGCCTCACCGGGGCGGGAGGCGCAGATACGCAGTATTTT	CTSLTGAGGADTQYF
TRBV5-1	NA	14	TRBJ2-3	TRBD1	TGCGCCAGCAGCCGGACAGGGGGAACAGATACGCAGTATTTT	CASSRTGGTDTQYF
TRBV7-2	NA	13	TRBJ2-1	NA	TGTGCCAGCAGCTTAGTTCGCTACAATGAGCAGTTCTTC	CASSLVRYNEQFF
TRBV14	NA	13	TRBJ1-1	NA	TGTGCCAGCAGCTCCCAATTGAACACTGAAGCTTTCTTT	CASSSQLNTEAFF
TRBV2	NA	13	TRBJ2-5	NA	TGTGCCAGCAATCGACAGGGAGGAGAGACCCAGTACTTC	CASNRQGGETQYF
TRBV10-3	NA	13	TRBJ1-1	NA	TGTGCCATCAGGGACAGTGTGAACACTGAAGCTTTCTTT	CAIRDSVNTEAFF
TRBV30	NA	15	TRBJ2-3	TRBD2	TGTGCCTGGAGTGAACTAGCGGGGGCTACAGATACGCAGTATTTT	CAWSELAGATDTQYF
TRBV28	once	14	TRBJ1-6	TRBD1	TGTGCCAGCAGTTCGCGACAGGGAGGTTCACCCCTCCACTTT	CASSSRQGGSPLHF
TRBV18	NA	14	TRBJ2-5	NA	TGTGCCAGCTCACCCCGGACAGACCAAGAGACCCAGTACTTC	CASSPRTDQETQYF
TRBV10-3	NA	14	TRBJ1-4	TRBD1	TGTGCCATCAGCCACAGGGGAGCCAATGAAAAACTGTTTTTT	CAISHRGANEKLFF